The sequence of this T cell receptor beta chain was determined in a study of T cell repertoires in cytomegalovirus infection. Whole-study findings and limits: There were carriers of CMV plus the relevant HLA, and cumulative public TCR beta family frequency identified them.

A note on this clonotype: Its antigen is unknown.

The germline V and J ends were trimmed by 7 bases and 3 bases, with 10 bases remaining between them. In germline, CDR1 is SNHLY, CDR2 FYNNEI. This CDR3 comprises 12 residues. TCRdb itself ran the reads through MiXCR, one entry per CDR3 protein. The sample consists of about 700,000 distinct CDR3 sequences, around 31% of them appearing once. The sequence derives from a human donor in good health (CMV status not recorded). Some clones in this sample may be carry-over from other donors' samples. The rearrangement links TRBV2 to TRBJ2-7; a possible D gene is TRBD1 (5 bases). The source was cultured PBMCs, collected from culture after CMV antigen stimulation. The CDR3 spells CASKRTYYEQYF. The CDR3, as DNA: TGTGCCAGCAAGAGGACATACTACGAGCAGTACTTC.